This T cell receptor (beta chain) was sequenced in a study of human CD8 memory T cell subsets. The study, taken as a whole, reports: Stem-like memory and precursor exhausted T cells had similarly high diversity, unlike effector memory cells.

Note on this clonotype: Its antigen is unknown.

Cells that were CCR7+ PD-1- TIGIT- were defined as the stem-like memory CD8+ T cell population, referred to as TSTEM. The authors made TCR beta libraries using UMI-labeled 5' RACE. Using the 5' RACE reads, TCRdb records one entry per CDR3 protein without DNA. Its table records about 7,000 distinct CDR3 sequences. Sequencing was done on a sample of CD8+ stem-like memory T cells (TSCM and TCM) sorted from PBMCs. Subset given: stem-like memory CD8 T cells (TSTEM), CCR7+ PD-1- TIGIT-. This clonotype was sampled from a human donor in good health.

The CDR3 here is CASSQVLGAGDYNEQFF. The chain carries TRBV4-1 and TRBJ2-1; TCRdb indicates TRBD2, and absent DNA this call remains unverified. Germline V gene lookup returns CDR1 MGHRA and CDR2 YSYEKL. CDR3 length: 17 amino acids.